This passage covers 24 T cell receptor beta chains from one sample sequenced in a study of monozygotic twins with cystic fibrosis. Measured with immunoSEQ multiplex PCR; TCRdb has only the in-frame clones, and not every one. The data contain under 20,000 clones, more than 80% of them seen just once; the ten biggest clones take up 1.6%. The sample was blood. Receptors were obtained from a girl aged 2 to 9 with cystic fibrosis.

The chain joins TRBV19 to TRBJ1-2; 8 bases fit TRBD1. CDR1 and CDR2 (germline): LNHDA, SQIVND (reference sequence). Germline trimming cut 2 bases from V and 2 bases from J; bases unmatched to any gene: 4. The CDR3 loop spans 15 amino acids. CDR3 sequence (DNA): TGTGCCAGTAGTATAAGGACAGGGAGGAACTATGGCTACACCTTC. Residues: CASSIRTGRNYGYTF.

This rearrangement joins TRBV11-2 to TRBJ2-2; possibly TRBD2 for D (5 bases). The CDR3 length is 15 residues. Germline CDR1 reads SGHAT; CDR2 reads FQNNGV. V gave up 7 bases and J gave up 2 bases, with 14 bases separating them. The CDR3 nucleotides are TGTGCCAGCACCCCCCTATCGGGAAACACCGGGGAGCTGTTTTTT. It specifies CASTPLSGNTGELFF. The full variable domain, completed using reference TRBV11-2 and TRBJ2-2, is EAGVAQSPRYKIIEKRQSVAFWCNPISGHATLYWYQQILGQGPKLLIQFQNNGVVDDSQLPKDRFSAERLKGVDSTLKIQPAKLEDSAVYLCASTPLSGNTGELFFGEGSRLTVL.

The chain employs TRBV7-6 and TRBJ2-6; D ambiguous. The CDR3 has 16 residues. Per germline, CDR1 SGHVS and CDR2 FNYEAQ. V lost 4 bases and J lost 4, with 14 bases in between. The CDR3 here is CASSSHRSPGANVLTF. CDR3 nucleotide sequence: TGTGCCAGCAGCTCCCATAGGTCCCCCGGGGCCAACGTCCTGACTTTC. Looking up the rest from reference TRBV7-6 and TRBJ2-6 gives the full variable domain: GAGVSQSPRYKVTKRGQDVALRCDPISGHVSLYWYRQALGQGPEFLTYFNYEAQQDKSGLPNDRFSAERPEGSISTLTIQRTEQRDSAMYRCASSSHRSPGANVLTFGAGSRLTVL.

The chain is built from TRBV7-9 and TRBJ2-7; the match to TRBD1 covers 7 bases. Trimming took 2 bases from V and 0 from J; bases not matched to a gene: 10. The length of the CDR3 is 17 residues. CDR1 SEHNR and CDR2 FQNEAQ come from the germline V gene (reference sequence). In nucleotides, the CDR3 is TGTGCCAGCAGCTTAAGCCTCAAGGGGACAGACTCCTACGAGCAGTACTTC. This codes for CASSLSLKGTDSYEQYF.

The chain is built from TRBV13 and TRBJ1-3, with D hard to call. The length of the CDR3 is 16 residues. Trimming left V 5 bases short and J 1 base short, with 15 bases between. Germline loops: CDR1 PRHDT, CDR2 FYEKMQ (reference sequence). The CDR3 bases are TGTGCCAGCAGCCCCCGACTGGTACTATCTGGAAACACCATATATTTT. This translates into CASSPRLVLSGNTIYF.

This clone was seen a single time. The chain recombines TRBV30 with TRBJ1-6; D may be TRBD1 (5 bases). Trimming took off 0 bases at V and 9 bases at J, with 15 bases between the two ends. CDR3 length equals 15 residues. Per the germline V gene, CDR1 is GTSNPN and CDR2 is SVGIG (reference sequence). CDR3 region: CAWSVHSGLGSPLHF. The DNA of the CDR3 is TGTGCCTGGAGTGTACATTCAGGGCTCGGTTCACCCCTCCACTTT.

The DNA of the CDR3 is TGTGCCAGCAGCCCCAATAGCGGGAGCAATTATGAGCAGTTCTTC. As protein: CASSPNSGSNYEQFF. The chain has TRBV5-4 and TRBJ2-1, with TRBD2 matching over 9 bases. CDR1 and CDR2 from the germline V gene are SGHNT and YYREEE (reference sequence). With V trimmed by 4 bases and J by 8 bases, 10 bases remained unmatched. The CDR3 sequence is 15 residues long.

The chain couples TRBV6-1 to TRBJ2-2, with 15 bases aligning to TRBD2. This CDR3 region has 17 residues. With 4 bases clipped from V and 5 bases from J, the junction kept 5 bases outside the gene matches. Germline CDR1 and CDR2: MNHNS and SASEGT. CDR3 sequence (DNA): TGTGCCAGCAGTGTAGGACTAGCGGGAGGGTTGACCGGGGAGCTGTTTTTT. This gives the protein CASSVGLAGGLTGELFF.

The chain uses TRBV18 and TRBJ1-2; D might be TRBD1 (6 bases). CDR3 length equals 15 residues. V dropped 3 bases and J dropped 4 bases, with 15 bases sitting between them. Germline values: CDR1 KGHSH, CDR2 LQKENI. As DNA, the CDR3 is TGTGCCAGCTCACCCAAACAGGGTTTTAGCTATGGCTACACCTTC. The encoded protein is CASSPKQGFSYGYTF.

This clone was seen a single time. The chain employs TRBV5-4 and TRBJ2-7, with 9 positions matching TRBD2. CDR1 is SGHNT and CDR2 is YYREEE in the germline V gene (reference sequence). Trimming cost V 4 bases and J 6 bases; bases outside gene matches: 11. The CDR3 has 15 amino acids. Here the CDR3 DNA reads TGTGCCAGCAGCCCCGCGGCGGGACTAGCCACCGAGCAGTACTTC. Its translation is CASSPAAGLATEQYF.

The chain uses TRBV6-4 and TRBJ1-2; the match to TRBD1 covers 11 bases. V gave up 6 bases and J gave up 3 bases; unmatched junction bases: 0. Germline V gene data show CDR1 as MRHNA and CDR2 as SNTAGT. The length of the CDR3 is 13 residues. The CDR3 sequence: CASRDRGHYGYTF. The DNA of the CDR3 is TGTGCCAGCAGGGACAGGGGGCACTATGGCTACACCTTC.

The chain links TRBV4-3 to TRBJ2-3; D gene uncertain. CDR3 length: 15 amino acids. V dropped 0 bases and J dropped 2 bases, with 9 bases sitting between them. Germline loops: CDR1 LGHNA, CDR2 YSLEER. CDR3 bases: TGCGCCAGCAGCCAAGATGAGACCCACACAGATACGCAGTATTTT. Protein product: CASSQDETHTDTQYF.

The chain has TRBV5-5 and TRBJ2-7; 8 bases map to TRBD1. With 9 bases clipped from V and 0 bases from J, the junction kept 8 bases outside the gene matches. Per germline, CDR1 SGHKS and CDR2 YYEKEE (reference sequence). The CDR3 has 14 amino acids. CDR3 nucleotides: TGTGCCACTTCCTTGGACAGGGCCTCCTACGAGCAGTACTTC. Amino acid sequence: CATSLDRASYEQYF.

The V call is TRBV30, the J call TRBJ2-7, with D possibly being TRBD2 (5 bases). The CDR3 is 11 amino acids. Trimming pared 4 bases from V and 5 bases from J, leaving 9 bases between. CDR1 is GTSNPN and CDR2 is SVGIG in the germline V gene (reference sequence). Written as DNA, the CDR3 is TGTGCCTGGAATACGGGAAACGAGCAGTACTTC. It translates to CAWNTGNEQYF.

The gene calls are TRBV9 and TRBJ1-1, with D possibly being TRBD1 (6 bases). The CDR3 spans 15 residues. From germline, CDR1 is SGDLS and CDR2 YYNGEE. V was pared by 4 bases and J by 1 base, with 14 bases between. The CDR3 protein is CASSFLEGENTEAFF. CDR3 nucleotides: TGTGCCAGCAGCTTCCTTGAGGGGGAGAACACTGAAGCTTTCTTT.

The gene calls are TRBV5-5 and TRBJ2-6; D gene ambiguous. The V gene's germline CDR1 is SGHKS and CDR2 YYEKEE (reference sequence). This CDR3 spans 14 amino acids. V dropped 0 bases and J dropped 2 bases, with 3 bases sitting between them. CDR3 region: CASSLAAGANVLTF. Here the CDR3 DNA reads TGTGCCAGCAGCTTGGCTGCTGGGGCCAACGTCCTGACTTTC.

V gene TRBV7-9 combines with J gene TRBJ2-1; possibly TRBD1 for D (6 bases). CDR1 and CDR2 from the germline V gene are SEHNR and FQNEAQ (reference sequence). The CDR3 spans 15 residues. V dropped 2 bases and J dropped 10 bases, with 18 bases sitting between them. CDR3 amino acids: CASSLPGAPLSEQFF. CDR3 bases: TGTGCCAGCAGCTTACCAGGGGCTCCTCTGTCCGAGCAGTTCTTC. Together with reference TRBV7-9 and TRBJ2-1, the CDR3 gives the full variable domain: DTGVSQNPRHKITKRGQNVTFRCDPISEHNRLYWYRQTLGQGPEFLTYFQNEAQLEKSRLLSDRFSAERPKGSFSTLEIQRTEQGDSAMYLCASSLPGAPLSEQFFGPGTRLTVL.

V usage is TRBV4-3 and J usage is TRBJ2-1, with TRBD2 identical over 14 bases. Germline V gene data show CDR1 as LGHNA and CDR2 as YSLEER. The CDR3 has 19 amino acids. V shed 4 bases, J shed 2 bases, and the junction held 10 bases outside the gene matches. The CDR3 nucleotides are TGCGCCAGCAGCCTGTCCCGGACTAGCGGGAGGTCCCCCTACAATGAGCAGTTCTTC. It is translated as CASSLSRTSGRSPYNEQFF.

The CDR3 DNA reads as TGTGCCAGCAGTTTATACCCCTCGCCAGGGGGCAAAGGCTATGGCTACACCTTC. Translation gives CASSLYPSPGGKGYGYTF. The chain has TRBV27 and TRBJ1-2; 8 nucleotides agree with TRBD1. This CDR3 has 18 amino acids. V lost 1 base and J lost 4; bases outside the gene matches: 14. Looked up from germline, CDR1 is MNHEY and CDR2 is SMNVEV (reference sequence).

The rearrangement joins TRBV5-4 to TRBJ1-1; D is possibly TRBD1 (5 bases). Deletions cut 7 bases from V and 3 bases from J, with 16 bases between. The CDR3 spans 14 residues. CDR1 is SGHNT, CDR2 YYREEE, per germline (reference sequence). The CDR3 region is CASGGRGGDTEAFF. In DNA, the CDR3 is TGTGCCAGCGGAGGAAGGGGAGGGGACACTGAAGCTTTCTTT.

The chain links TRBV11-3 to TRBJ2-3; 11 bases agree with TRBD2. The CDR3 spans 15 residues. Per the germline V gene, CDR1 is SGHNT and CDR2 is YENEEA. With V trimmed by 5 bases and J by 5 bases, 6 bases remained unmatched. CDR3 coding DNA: TGTGCCAGCAGCATTAGCGGGGGGGCAGGAGATACGCAGTATTTT. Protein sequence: CASSISGGAGDTQYF.

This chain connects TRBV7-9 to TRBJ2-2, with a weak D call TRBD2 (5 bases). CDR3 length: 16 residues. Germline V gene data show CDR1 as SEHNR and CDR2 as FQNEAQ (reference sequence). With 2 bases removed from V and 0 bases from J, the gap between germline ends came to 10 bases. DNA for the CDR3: TGTGCCAGCAGCTTATTGGCGGGCGCGAACACCGGGGAGCTGTTTTTT. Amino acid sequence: CASSLLAGANTGELFF.

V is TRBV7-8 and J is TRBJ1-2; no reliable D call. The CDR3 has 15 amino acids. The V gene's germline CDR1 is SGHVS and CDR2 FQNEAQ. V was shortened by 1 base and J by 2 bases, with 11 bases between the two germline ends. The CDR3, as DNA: TGTGCCAGCAGCTTAGTCGGCGGGTCAAACTATGGCTACACCTTC. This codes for CASSLVGGSNYGYTF. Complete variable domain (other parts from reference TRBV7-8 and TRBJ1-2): GAGVSQSPRYKVAKRGQDVALRCDPISGHVSLFWYQQALGQGPEFLTYFQNEAQLDKSGLPSDRFFAERPEGSVSTLKIQRTQQEDSAVYLCASSLVGGSNYGYTFGSGTRLTVV.

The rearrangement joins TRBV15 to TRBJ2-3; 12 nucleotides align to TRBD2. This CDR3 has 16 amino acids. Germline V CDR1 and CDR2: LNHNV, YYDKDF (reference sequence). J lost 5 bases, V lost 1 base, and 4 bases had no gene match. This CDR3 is CATSRGLAGVIDTQYF. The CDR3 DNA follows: TGTGCCACCAGCAGAGGACTAGCGGGAGTTATAGATACGCAGTATTTT.